The 9 T cell receptor beta chains below come from one sample, sequenced in a study of cytomegalovirus exposure and HLA in healthy donors. The primer mix had 60 Vbeta and 13 Jbeta primers. Sequencing was performed with immunoSEQ multiplex PCR; in TCRdb, only in-frame clones are kept and a portion is missing. The data contain 210,000 or so clones, around four fifths of them singletons. The sequenced sample consisted of PBMCs. These receptors all come from a woman in her sixties in good health and CMV-seropositive.

This clone was detected once. The J gene is TRBJ2-2, the V gene TRBV5-1; the match to TRBD1 covers 7 bases. The ends lost 2 bases at V and 6 bases at J; junction bases unmatched: 7. CDR1 is SGHRS and CDR2 is YFSETQ in the germline V gene. The CDR3 consists of 15 residues. The CDR3 region is CASSFGTANPGELFF. DNA of the CDR3: TGCGCCAGCAGCTTCGGGACAGCCAACCCCGGGGAGCTGTTTTTT.

This chain connects TRBV27 to TRBJ1-5; D not resolved. The CDR3 is 13 residues long. Germline CDR1 reads MNHEY; CDR2 reads SMNVEV (reference sequence). V was shortened by 8 bases and J by 4 bases, with 12 bases between the two germline ends. Here the CDR3 DNA reads TGTGCCAGCCGCCCAGTAAGTAATCAGCCCCAGCATTTT. This translates into CASRPVSNQPQHF.

The chain recombines TRBV6-5 with TRBJ2-1, with D unresolved. This CDR3 has 13 residues. CDR1 MNHEY and CDR2 SVGAGI come from the germline V gene. Trimming cost V 6 bases and J 4 bases, with 10 bases left between them. The CDR3 reads CASRTDQYNEQFF. The DNA for the CDR3 is TGTGCCAGCAGAACAGATCAGTACAATGAGCAGTTCTTC.

The CDR3 loop reads CAWSRLAGYEQYF. The CDR3 nucleotides read TGTGCCTGGAGTAGGCTAGCGGGATACGAGCAGTACTTC. J is TRBJ2-7 and V is TRBV30; 9 positions match TRBD2. V shed 2 bases, J shed 4 bases, and the junction held 3 bases outside the gene matches. The germline CDR1 and CDR2 sequences are GTSNPN and SVGIG (reference sequence). The CDR3 length is 13 residues.

The J gene is TRBJ1-3, the V gene TRBV28; D gene unclear. The CDR3 runs 12 residues. The V end lost 6 bases, the J end lost 1 base, and 4 bases lay between the germline ends. CDR1 MDHEN and CDR2 SYDVKM come from the germline V gene. This chain's CDR3 is CASRTSGNTIYF. The CDR3 DNA reads TGTGCCAGCAGGACATCTGGAAACACCATATATTTT.

V usage is TRBV30 and J usage is TRBJ1-3; perhaps TRBD1 as D (5 bases). The V end was cut by 3 bases, the J end by 4 bases, with 16 bases between. The CDR3 length is 15 residues. CDR1 GTSNPN and CDR2 SVGIG come from the germline V gene (reference sequence). CDR3 in amino acids: CAWSLQGLLGNTIYF. In DNA, the CDR3 is TGTGCCTGGAGCCTTCAGGGTTTGTTGGGAAACACCATATATTTT.

This sequence joins TRBV5-5 and TRBJ2-5; D uncertain. CDR1 is SGHKS and CDR2 is YYEKEE in the germline V gene (reference sequence). Trimming took 4 bases from V and 5 from J, leaving 12 bases between them. CDR3 length: 13 amino acids. The CDR3 bases are TGTGCCAGCAGCCCGCTAAGCGTGGAGACCCAGTACTTC. Translated: CASSPLSVETQYF.

This chain uses TRBV27 with TRBJ1-2, with D perhaps TRBD1 (5 bases). From germline, CDR1 is MNHEY and CDR2 SMNVEV (reference sequence). With 1 base removed from V and 2 bases from J, the gap between germline ends came to 17 bases. The CDR3 runs to 17 residues. The CDR3 region has the DNA TGTGCCAGCAGTTTATATTACGGGGGACCGACGAACTATGGCTACACCTTC. Protein: CASSLYYGGPTNYGYTF.

Remarks on this clone: One end of the junction is discordant with germline, which a read error may explain. Other DNA sequences within the sample encode an identical CDR3. This sequence joins TRBV18 and TRBJ1-5; D might be TRBD1 (6 bases). Germline CDR1 reads KGHSH; CDR2 reads LQKENI. This CDR3 region has 15 residues. CDR3 sequence reads: CASSPGRGDNQPQHF. The DNA of the CDR3 is TGTGCCAGTTCACCGGGGAGGGGGGACAATCAGCCCCAGCATTTT.